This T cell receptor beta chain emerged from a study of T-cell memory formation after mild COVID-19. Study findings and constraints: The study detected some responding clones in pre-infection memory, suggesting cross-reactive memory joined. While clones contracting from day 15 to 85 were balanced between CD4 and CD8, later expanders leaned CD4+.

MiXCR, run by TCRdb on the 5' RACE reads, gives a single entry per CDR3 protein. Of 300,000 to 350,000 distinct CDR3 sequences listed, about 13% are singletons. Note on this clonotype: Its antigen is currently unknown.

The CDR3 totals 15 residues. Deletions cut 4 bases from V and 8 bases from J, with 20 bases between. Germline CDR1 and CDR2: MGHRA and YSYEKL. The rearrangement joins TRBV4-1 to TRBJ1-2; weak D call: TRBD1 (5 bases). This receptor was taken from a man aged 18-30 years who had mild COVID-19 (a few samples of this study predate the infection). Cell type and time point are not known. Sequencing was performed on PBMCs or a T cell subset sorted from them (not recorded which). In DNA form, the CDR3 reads TGCGCCAGCAGCCGGGCTCAGGGATCTACGAAGGGCTACACCTTC. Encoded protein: CASSRAQGSTKGYTF.